This is a list of T cell receptor beta chains from one sample in a study of PD-1 blockade in classical Hodgkin lymphoma. Some clones are missing from TCRdb's copy, which holds only in-frame ones; the method was immunoSEQ multiplex PCR. The sample carries about 100,000 clones, approximately 90% recorded once. The material was peripheral blood mononuclear cells (PBMCs), obtained before the second cycle of nivolumab. All receptors derive from a human donor with classical Hodgkin lymphoma. CDR3s include the opening cysteine and the closing phenylalanine or tryptophan. D genes are given only for firm matches. Not every row has a clone size; where given, it reads once, few, many or a size class.

clone_size: -; j_call: TRBJ2-7; v_call: TRBV5-4; d_call: TRBD1; cdr3_aa: CASINDRDHGEQYF; cdr3_nt: TGTGCCAGCATTAACGACAGGGACCATGGCGAGCAGTACTTC
clone_size: -; j_call: TRBJ1-1; v_call: TRBV19; d_call: TRBD1; cdr3_aa: CASSNRQGIMNTEAFF; cdr3_nt: TGTGCCAGTAGTAATAGACAGGGTATCATGAACACTGAAGCTTTCTTT
clone_size: -; j_call: TRBJ2-2; v_call: TRBV7-2; d_call: TRBD2; cdr3_aa: CASSPTSGGAAGELFF; cdr3_nt: TGTGCCAGCAGCCCGACTAGCGGGGGGGCGGCCGGGGAGCTGTTTTTT
clone_size: -; j_call: TRBJ1-3; v_call: TRBV29-1; d_call: -; cdr3_aa: CSVSSGGNTIYF; cdr3_nt: TGCAGCGTGTCATCGGGTGGAAACACCATATATTTT
clone_size: -; j_call: TRBJ2-3; v_call: TRBV30; d_call: -; cdr3_aa: CAWGTADTQYF; cdr3_nt: TGTGCCTGGGGGACTGCAGATACGCAGTATTTT
clone_size: -; j_call: TRBJ2-5; v_call: TRBV6-6; d_call: -; cdr3_aa: CASRPRGSLYQETQYF; cdr3_nt: TGTGCCAGCAGACCCAGGGGATCCTTGTACCAAGAGACCCAGTACTTC
clone_size: -; j_call: TRBJ1-1; v_call: TRBV5-1; d_call: -; cdr3_aa: CASSLAGMVFGTEAFF; cdr3_nt: TGCGCCAGCAGCTTGGCGGGGATGGTTTTCGGCACTGAAGCTTTCTTT
clone_size: -; j_call: TRBJ2-6; v_call: TRBV10-3; d_call: TRBD1; cdr3_aa: CAIRGRDRGLSGANVLTF; cdr3_nt: TGTGCCATCAGGGGGCGGGACAGGGGACTCTCTGGGGCCAACGTCCTGACTTTC
clone_size: -; j_call: TRBJ2-2; v_call: TRBV19; d_call: -; cdr3_aa: CASSIRQGRGTTTGELFF; cdr3_nt: TGTGCCAGTAGTATCCGTCAGGGGCGGGGGACCACCACCGGGGAGCTGTTTTTT
clone_size: -; j_call: TRBJ1-2; v_call: TRBV9; d_call: TRBD1; cdr3_aa: CASSVGGQGTFNYGYTF; cdr3_nt: TGTGCCAGCAGCGTAGGAGGACAGGGGACCTTTAACTATGGCTACACCTTC
clone_size: -; j_call: TRBJ1-5; v_call: TRBV5-6; d_call: -; cdr3_aa: CASSLLPGPGAYSNQPQHF; cdr3_nt: TGTGCCAGCAGCTTGTTACCCGGGCCGGGGGCCTATAGCAATCAGCCCCAGCATTTT
clone_size: -; j_call: TRBJ1-6; v_call: TRBV10-1; d_call: -; cdr3_aa: CASSERLGTKNSPLHF; cdr3_nt: TGCGCCAGCAGTGAGAGACTTGGGACAAAGAATTCACCCCTCCACTTT
clone_size: once; j_call: TRBJ1-5; v_call: TRBV4-3; d_call: -; cdr3_aa: CASSQDRGNSNQPQHF; cdr3_nt: TGCGCCAGCAGCCAAGATCGCGGGAATAGCAATCAGCCCCAGCATTTT
clone_size: -; j_call: TRBJ2-4; v_call: TRBV7-2; d_call: -; cdr3_aa: CASSLGPEWGAKNIQYF; cdr3_nt: TGTGCCAGCAGCTTAGGGCCCGAATGGGGGGCCAAAAACATTCAGTACTTC
clone_size: -; j_call: TRBJ1-5; v_call: TRBV10-3; d_call: TRBD1; cdr3_aa: CAISETGGENQPQHF; cdr3_nt: TGTGCCATCAGTGAAACAGGGGGCGAAAACCAGCCCCAGCATTTT
clone_size: -; j_call: TRBJ2-2; v_call: TRBV6-5; d_call: TRBD1; cdr3_aa: CASSYAGTGTGELFF; cdr3_nt: TGTGCCAGCAGTTACGCCGGGACAGGCACCGGGGAGCTGTTTTTT
clone_size: -; j_call: TRBJ2-2; v_call: TRBV7-9; d_call: -; cdr3_aa: CASSLARTHTGELFF; cdr3_nt: TGTGCCAGCAGCTTAGCGAGGACCCACACCGGGGAGCTGTTTTTT
clone_size: -; j_call: TRBJ2-1; v_call: TRBV28; d_call: TRBD2; cdr3_aa: CASSLFASGGTSLF; cdr3_nt: TGTGCCAGCAGTTTATTCGCTAGCGGGGGCACTTCTCTCTTC
clone_size: -; j_call: TRBJ1-1; v_call: TRBV4-2; d_call: -; cdr3_aa: CASSPHIREDTEAFF; cdr3_nt: TGTGCCAGCAGCCCCCACATACGGGAGGACACTGAAGCTTTCTTT
clone_size: once; j_call: TRBJ2-1; v_call: TRBV5-1; d_call: -; cdr3_aa: CASSLDAGSSYNEQFF; cdr3_nt: TGCGCCAGCAGCTTGGATGCGGGGAGCTCCTACAATGAGCAGTTCTTC
clone_size: -; j_call: TRBJ2-5; v_call: TRBV25-1; d_call: -; cdr3_aa: CPLGTTQETQYF; cdr3_nt: TGTCCCCTGGGGACCACACAAGAGACCCAGTACTTC
clone_size: once; j_call: TRBJ2-7; v_call: TRBV7-9; d_call: -; cdr3_aa: CASSLAGQPRGYEQYF; cdr3_nt: TGTGCCAGCAGCTTAGCCGGACAGCCGAGGGGGTACGAGCAGTACTTC
clone_size: few; j_call: TRBJ1-2; v_call: TRBV15; d_call: -; cdr3_aa: CATSRTNRVGGYTF; cdr3_nt: TGTGCCACCAGCAGAACAAACAGGGTTGGAGGCTACACCTTC
clone_size: once; j_call: TRBJ2-1; v_call: TRBV2; d_call: TRBD2; cdr3_aa: CASTGTSSLYNEQFF; cdr3_nt: TGTGCCAGCACCGGGACTAGTTCGCTCTACAATGAGCAGTTCTTC
clone_size: -; j_call: TRBJ1-2; v_call: TRBV7-9; d_call: TRBD1; cdr3_aa: CASSDSNRGGGYTF; cdr3_nt: TGTGCCAGCAGCGACAGTAACAGGGGCGGTGGCTACACCTTC
clone_size: -; j_call: TRBJ1-2; v_call: TRBV5-4; d_call: -; cdr3_aa: CASSLAGQDGYTF; cdr3_nt: TGTGCCAGCAGCTTGGCCGGTCAGGATGGCTACACCTTC
clone_size: -; j_call: TRBJ2-3; v_call: TRBV28; d_call: TRBD2; cdr3_aa: CASSVGLGLITDTQYF; cdr3_nt: TGTGCCAGCAGTGTCGGACTAGGTCTGATCACAGATACGCAGTATTTT
clone_size: -; j_call: TRBJ1-1; v_call: TRBV5-5; d_call: -; cdr3_aa: CASSLVRPTNTEAFF; cdr3_nt: TGTGCCAGCAGCTTGGTCAGGCCTACGAACACTGAAGCTTTCTTT
clone_size: -; j_call: TRBJ2-1; v_call: TRBV6-5; d_call: TRBD2; cdr3_aa: CASSRGLADYNEQFF; cdr3_nt: TGTGCCAGCAGTAGAGGACTAGCGGACTACAATGAGCAGTTCTTC
clone_size: once; j_call: TRBJ1-4; v_call: TRBV19; d_call: -; cdr3_aa: CASSTYIGTNEKLFF; cdr3_nt: TGTGCCAGTAGTACCTACATAGGAACTAATGAAAAACTGTTTTTT
clone_size: -; j_call: TRBJ1-2; v_call: TRBV30; d_call: -; cdr3_aa: CAWSVIRVSNYGYTF; cdr3_nt: TGTGCCTGGAGTGTCATAAGGGTTTCTAACTATGGCTACACCTTC
clone_size: -; j_call: TRBJ1-4; v_call: TRBV5-8; d_call: TRBD1; cdr3_aa: CASSRIDRVFSNEKLFF; cdr3_nt: TGTGCCAGCAGCCGAATCGACAGGGTCTTTTCGAATGAAAAACTGTTTTTT
clone_size: -; j_call: TRBJ2-5; v_call: TRBV4-3; d_call: TRBD2; cdr3_aa: CASSRGLAAETQYF; cdr3_nt: TGCGCCAGCAGCCGAGGACTAGCCGCAGAGACCCAGTACTTC
clone_size: -; j_call: TRBJ1-1; v_call: TRBV19; d_call: -; cdr3_aa: CASFALTEANTEAFF; cdr3_nt: TGTGCCAGTTTTGCCCTGACAGAGGCGAACACTGAAGCTTTCTTT
clone_size: -; j_call: TRBJ2-6; v_call: TRBV10-3; d_call: TRBD1; cdr3_aa: CAISVTGGSPSGANVLTF; cdr3_nt: TGTGCCATCAGTGTGACAGGGGGCAGTCCCTCTGGGGCCAACGTCCTGACTTTC
clone_size: -; j_call: TRBJ2-7; v_call: TRBV18; d_call: -; cdr3_aa: CASSPAGSSSYEQYF; cdr3_nt: TGTGCCAGCTCGCCTGCGGGCTCGAGCTCCTACGAGCAGTACTTC
clone_size: -; j_call: TRBJ1-5; v_call: TRBV28; d_call: -; cdr3_aa: CASSLERGVSNQPQHF; cdr3_nt: TGTGCCAGCAGTTTAGAAAGGGGAGTGAGTAATCAGCCCCAGCATTTT
clone_size: -; j_call: TRBJ1-6; v_call: TRBV6-5; d_call: TRBD1; cdr3_aa: CASKGQGAASPLHF; cdr3_nt: TGTGCCAGCAAGGGACAGGGGGCTGCTTCACCCCTCCACTTT
clone_size: -; j_call: TRBJ2-7; v_call: TRBV7-6; d_call: TRBD2; cdr3_aa: CASSSSAGAPYEQYF; cdr3_nt: TGTGCCAGCAGCTCCTCAGCGGGGGCCCCCTACGAGCAGTACTTC
clone_size: -; j_call: TRBJ2-7; v_call: TRBV7-3; d_call: -; cdr3_aa: CASSPGLVKYEQYF; cdr3_nt: TGTGCCAGCAGCCCGGGACTTGTCAAATACGAGCAGTACTTC
clone_size: -; j_call: TRBJ1-2; v_call: TRBV5-6; d_call: TRBD1; cdr3_aa: CASSLLQGAGGYTF; cdr3_nt: TGTGCCAGCAGCTTACTACAGGGGGCAGGTGGCTACACCTTC
clone_size: once; j_call: TRBJ1-2; v_call: TRBV19; d_call: -; cdr3_aa: CARPRGTEKDGYTF; cdr3_nt: TGTGCCAGACCACGGGGGACGGAGAAGGATGGCTACACCTTC
clone_size: -; j_call: TRBJ2-1; v_call: TRBV6-5; d_call: -; cdr3_aa: CASSYGAGVNEQFF; cdr3_nt: TGTGCCAGCAGTTACGGGGCAGGGGTGAATGAGCAGTTCTTC
clone_size: -; j_call: TRBJ2-7; v_call: TRBV5-1; d_call: -; cdr3_aa: CASSPRPGANEQYF; cdr3_nt: TGCGCCAGCAGCCCCCGTCCGGGGGCGAACGAGCAGTACTTC
clone_size: -; j_call: TRBJ1-2; v_call: TRBV6-4; d_call: -; cdr3_aa: CASSRTPSDYGYTF; cdr3_nt: TGTGCCAGCAGCCGGACCCCCAGTGACTATGGCTACACCTTC
clone_size: -; j_call: TRBJ1-2; v_call: TRBV7-2; d_call: -; cdr3_aa: CASRLKPYTF; cdr3_nt: TGTGCCAGCAGACTTAAACCCTACACCTTC
clone_size: -; j_call: TRBJ1-1; v_call: TRBV18; d_call: TRBD1; cdr3_aa: CASSPGQHTEAFF; cdr3_nt: TGTGCCAGCTCACCGGGACAGCACACTGAAGCTTTCTTT
clone_size: once; j_call: TRBJ1-5; v_call: TRBV6-1; d_call: TRBD1; cdr3_aa: CASSVPGQGQPQHF; cdr3_nt: TGTGCCAGCAGTGTCCCGGGACAGGGTCAACCCCAGCATTTT
clone_size: -; j_call: TRBJ2-1; v_call: TRBV5-1; d_call: TRBD2; cdr3_aa: CASSLERGVPNEQFF; cdr3_nt: TGCGCCAGCAGCTTGGAGCGGGGGGTACCCAATGAGCAGTTCTTC
clone_size: -; j_call: TRBJ1-2; v_call: TRBV18; d_call: TRBD1; cdr3_aa: CASSPRTGGRDYGYTF; cdr3_nt: TGTGCCAGCTCACCACGGACAGGGGGCCGGGACTATGGCTACACCTTC
clone_size: -; j_call: TRBJ2-1; v_call: TRBV15; d_call: TRBD2; cdr3_aa: CATSIAGGRSYNEQFF; cdr3_nt: TGTGCCACCAGCATAGCGGGGGGGCGTTCCTACAATGAGCAGTTCTTC
clone_size: -; j_call: TRBJ2-3; v_call: TRBV19; d_call: TRBD2; cdr3_aa: CATRTTSGGTDTQYF; cdr3_nt: TGTGCTACCCGAACGACTAGCGGGGGCACAGATACGCAGTATTTT
clone_size: many; j_call: TRBJ1-4; v_call: TRBV11-2; d_call: TRBD1; cdr3_aa: CASIHRGQGVEKLFF; cdr3_nt: TGTGCCAGCATCCATCGGGGACAGGGGGTTGAAAAACTGTTTTTT
clone_size: -; j_call: TRBJ2-2; v_call: TRBV5-6; d_call: -; cdr3_aa: CASSLYWRRDTGELFF; cdr3_nt: TGTGCCAGCAGCTTATATTGGAGACGGGACACCGGGGAGCTGTTTTTT